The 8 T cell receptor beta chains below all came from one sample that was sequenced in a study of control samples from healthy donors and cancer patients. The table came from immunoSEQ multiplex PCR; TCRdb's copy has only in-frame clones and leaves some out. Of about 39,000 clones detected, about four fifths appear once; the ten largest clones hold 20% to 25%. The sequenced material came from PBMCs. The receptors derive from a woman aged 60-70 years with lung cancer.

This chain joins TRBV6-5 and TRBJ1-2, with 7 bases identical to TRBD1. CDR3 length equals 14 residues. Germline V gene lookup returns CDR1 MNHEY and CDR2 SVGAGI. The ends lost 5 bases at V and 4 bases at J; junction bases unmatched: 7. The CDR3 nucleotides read TGTGCCAGCAGTACTGGGACAGTCGGCTATGGCTACACCTTC. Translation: CASSTGTVGYGYTF.

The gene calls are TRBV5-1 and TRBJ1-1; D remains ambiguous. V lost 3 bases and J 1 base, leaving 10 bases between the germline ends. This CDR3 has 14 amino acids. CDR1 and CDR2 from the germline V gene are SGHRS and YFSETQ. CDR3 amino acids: CASSSGSSNTEAFF. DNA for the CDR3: TGCGCCAGCAGCTCCGGCAGCTCGAACACTGAAGCTTTCTTT.

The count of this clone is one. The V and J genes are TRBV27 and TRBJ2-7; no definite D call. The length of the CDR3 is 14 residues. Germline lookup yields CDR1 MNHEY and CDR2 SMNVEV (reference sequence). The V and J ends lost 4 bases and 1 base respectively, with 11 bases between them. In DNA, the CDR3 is TGTGCCAGCAGTTCCGCGCTAGTTTCCTACGAGCAGTACTTC. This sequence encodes CASSSALVSYEQYF.

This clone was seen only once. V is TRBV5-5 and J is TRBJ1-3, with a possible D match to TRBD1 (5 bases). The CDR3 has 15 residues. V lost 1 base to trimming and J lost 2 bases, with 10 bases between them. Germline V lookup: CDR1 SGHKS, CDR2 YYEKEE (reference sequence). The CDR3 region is CASSLRGLTGNTIYF. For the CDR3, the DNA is TGTGCCAGCAGCTTGAGGGGACTGACTGGAAACACCATATATTTT.

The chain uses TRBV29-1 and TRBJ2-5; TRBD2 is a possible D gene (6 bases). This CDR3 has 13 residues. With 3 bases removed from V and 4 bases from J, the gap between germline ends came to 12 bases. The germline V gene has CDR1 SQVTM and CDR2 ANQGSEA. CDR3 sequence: CSVETWGGETQYF. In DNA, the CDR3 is TGCAGCGTTGAGACTTGGGGAGGAGAGACCCAGTACTTC.

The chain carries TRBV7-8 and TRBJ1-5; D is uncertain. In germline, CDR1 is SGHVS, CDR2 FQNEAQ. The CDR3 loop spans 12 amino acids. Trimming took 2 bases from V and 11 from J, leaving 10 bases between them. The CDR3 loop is CASSLFSGAQHF. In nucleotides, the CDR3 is TGTGCCAGCAGCTTATTCTCCGGAGCCCAGCATTTT.

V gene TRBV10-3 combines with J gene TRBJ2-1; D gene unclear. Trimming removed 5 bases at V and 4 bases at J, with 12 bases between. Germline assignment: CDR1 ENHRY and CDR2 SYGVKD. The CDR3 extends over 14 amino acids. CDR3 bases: TGTGCCATCAGTAGTGTGAAAGGTTACAATGAGCAGTTCTTC. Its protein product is CAISSVKGYNEQFF.

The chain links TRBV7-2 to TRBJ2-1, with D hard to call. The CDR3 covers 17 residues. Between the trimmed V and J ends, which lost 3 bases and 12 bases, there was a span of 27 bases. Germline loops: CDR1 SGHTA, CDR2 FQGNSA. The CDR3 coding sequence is TGTGCCAGCAGCTTCCCCCCTTTCAGCCGCCGAGGAATGTGGCAGTTCTTC. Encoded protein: CASSFPPFSRRGMWQFF. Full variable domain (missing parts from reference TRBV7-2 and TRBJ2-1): GAGVSQSPSNKVTEKGKDVELRCDPISGHTALYWYRQSLGQGLEFLIYFQGNSAPDKSGLPSDRFSAERTGGSVSTLTIQRTQQEDSAVYLCASSFPPFSRRGMWQFFGPGTRLTVL.